This passage covers 4 T cell receptor beta chains from one sample sequenced in a study of blood T cell repertoires in COVID-19. Generated by immunoSEQ multiplex PCR, the TCRdb table keeps only in-frame clones and is missing some. The sample has 90,000 to 110,000 clones, about four fifths seen once. The sequenced sample was peripheral blood. Every receptor here comes from a woman in her seventies with acute or convalescent COVID-19.

The chain uses TRBV19 and TRBJ2-3; 7 nucleotides agree with TRBD2. V shed 6 bases and J 4 bases; nucleotides not matched to a gene: 7. Germline V gene lookup returns CDR1 LNHDA and CDR2 SQIVND (reference sequence). The CDR3 spans 14 residues. CDR3 protein: CASSLSTSADTQYF. CDR3 coding DNA: TGTGCCAGTAGCCTCTCAACTAGCGCAGATACGCAGTATTTT.

This clone came up a few times. This chain connects TRBV6-5 to TRBJ1-2, with 8 bases that match TRBD1. Germline assignment: CDR1 MNHEY and CDR2 SVGAGI. J was trimmed by 4 bases and V by 4 bases; bases with no gene match: 5. This CDR3 region has 14 residues. The CDR3 protein is CASSSHRGAYGYTF. The CDR3 DNA sequence: TGTGCCAGCAGTTCTCACAGGGGGGCCTATGGCTACACCTTC.

The chain employs TRBV3-1 (or the pseudogene TRBV3-2) and TRBJ1-2; possibly TRBD1 for D (5 bases). CDR1 and CDR2 (germline): LGHDT, YNNKEL (reference sequence). There are 15 residues in the CDR3. Trimming took 6 bases from V and 6 from J, leaving 20 bases between them. Here the CDR3 reads CASRDKGDLTNGYTF. CDR3 nucleotides: TGTGCCAGCAGAGATAAAGGGGACTTAACTAATGGCTACACCTTC.

This clone occurred once. V gene TRBV5-6 combines with J gene TRBJ1-2, with TRBD1 matching 11 bases. The CDR3 has 15 residues. V lost 1 base and J lost 7; bases outside the gene matches: 6. Germline V CDR1 and CDR2: SGHDT, YYEEEE. The CDR3 protein is CASSLPGQGARGYTF. CDR3 nucleotides: TGTGCCAGCAGCTTGCCAGGACAGGGGGCGCGTGGCTACACCTTC.